This is a list of T cell receptor beta chains from one sample in a study of blood T cell repertoires in COVID-19. This table comes from immunoSEQ multiplex PCR, and its TCRdb copy is limited to in-frame clones, with some not included. The profile covers 220,000 or so clones, with around 86% appearing a single time and about 9.4% taken by the ten largest. Sequenced sample: peripheral blood. The receptors here all came from a woman between 50 and 59 years old with COVID-19, enrolled during active disease. The CDR3 runs from the conserved cysteine through the conserved F or W. D genes are given only for firm matches. Size tells how often a clone was seen (once, few, many) or the class of an expanded clone, and some rows leave it out.

TRBJ2-2,TRBD2,.,TRBV7-3,CASSGTSAVGELFF,TGTGCCAGCAGCGGGACTAGCGCGGTCGGGGAGCTGTTTTTT
TRBJ2-1,TRBD1,.,TRBV9,CASSVRTGANEQFF,TGTGCCAGCAGCGTCCGGACAGGGGCCAATGAGCAGTTCTTC
TRBJ1-5,.,.,TRBV6-5,CASSGTNSNQPQHF,TGTGCCAGCTCCGGGACAAATAGCAATCAGCCCCAGCATTTT
TRBJ2-1,.,few,TRBV19,CASSISSWTAFYNEQFF,TGTGCCAGTAGTATTTCATCCTGGACAGCCTTCTACAATGAGCAGTTCTTC
TRBJ2-2,.,.,TRBV11-3,CASSNAGQVRGTGELFF,TGTGCCAGCAGCAACGCTGGGCAGGTCAGGGGAACCGGGGAGCTGTTTTTT
TRBJ2-1,.,.,TRBV6-5,CASILVWGGSEQFF,TGTGCCAGCATCCTGGTATGGGGAGGTAGTGAGCAGTTCTTC
TRBJ1-3,.,.,TRBV5-6,CASSPGVGNTIYF,TGTGCCAGCAGCCCCGGGGTTGGAAACACCATATATTTT
TRBJ1-5,.,.,TRBV4-1,CASSQGGGGVNQPQHF,TGCGCCAGCAGCCAAGGGGGCGGGGGCGTCAATCAGCCCCAGCATTTT
TRBJ1-1,.,.,TRBV19,CASSIDFGQPNTEAFF,TGTGCCAGTAGTATAGATTTCGGACAGCCGAACACTGAAGCTTTCTTT
TRBJ1-1,.,once,TRBV5-6,CASRAVMNTEAFF,TGTGCCAGCAGAGCCGTCATGAACACTGAAGCTTTCTTT
TRBJ1-5,.,.,TRBV19,CASSPGTYSNQPQHF,TGTGCCAGTAGTCCGGGAACCTATAGCAATCAGCCCCAGCATTTT
TRBJ1-1,.,once,TRBV19,CASRVTGTGTEAFF,TGTGCCAGTAGAGTAACAGGGACGGGGACTGAAGCTTTCTTT
TRBJ1-2,.,.,TRBV19,CASTLPGGYYGYTF,TGTGCCAGTACCCTCCCGGGGGGGTACTATGGCTACACCTTC
TRBJ1-1,TRBD1,few,TRBV19,CASSIQGAGTEAFF,TGTGCCAGTAGTATACAGGGGGCGGGTACTGAAGCTTTCTTT
TRBJ1-2,.,.,TRBV5-5,CASSLADYGYTF,TGTGCCAGCAGCTTGGCGGACTATGGCTACACCTTC
TRBJ2-5,.,.,TRBV11-3,CASSFRGAGETQYF,TGTGCCAGCAGCTTCCGGGGGGCGGGAGAGACCCAGTACTTC
TRBJ2-3,.,.,TRBV9,CASNRDFFIDTQYF,TGTGCCAGCAATCGGGACTTCTTTATCGATACGCAGTATTTT
TRBJ2-5,.,.,TRBV7-8,CASSLGGRALQETQYF,TGTGCCAGCAGCTTAGGAGGCAGGGCACTACAAGAGACCCAGTACTTC
TRBJ1-2,.,.,TRBV5-4,CASSLVRVDGYTF,TGTGCCAGCAGCTTGGTGAGGGTTGATGGCTACACCTTC
TRBJ1-1,.,.,TRBV5-1,CASRMGRAEAFF,TGCGCCAGCAGAATGGGGAGGGCTGAAGCTTTCTTT
TRBJ2-4,.,.,TRBV6-5,CASGRGSSGGNIQYF,TGTGCCAGTGGACGGGGGAGCTCGGGTGGAAACATTCAGTACTTC
TRBJ1-6,TRBD1,.,TRBV10-3,CAISESGGQGATPLHF,TGTGCCATCAGTGAGTCGGGGGGACAGGGCGCGACACCCCTCCACTTT
TRBJ1-1,TRBD1,.,TRBV7-3,CASSPSTGSFTEAFF,TGTGCCAGCAGCCCCTCGACAGGGTCTTTCACTGAAGCTTTCTTT
TRBJ1-5,.,few,TRBV27,CASKAGNQPQHF,TGTGCCAGCAAGGCAGGGAATCAGCCCCAGCATTTT
TRBJ2-2,TRBD2,.,TRBV7-2,CASSLSGSGELFF,TGTGCCAGCAGCTTGAGCGGGAGCGGGGAGCTGTTTTTT
TRBJ2-2,TRBD1,.,TRBV27,CASSLGQGLTGELFF,TGTGCCAGCAGTTTAGGACAGGGGCTCACCGGGGAGCTGTTTTTT
TRBJ1-2,.,.,TRBV11-3,CASSIPGSPGNGYTF,TGTGCCAGCAGCATTCCCGGGTCCCCGGGGAATGGCTACACCTTC
TRBJ1-2,.,.,TRBV19,CASTLDKIYGYTF,TGTGCCAGTACCCTGGACAAGATCTATGGCTACACCTTC
TRBJ1-1,.,.,TRBV9,CASSVAAGGGYTEAFF,TGTGCCAGCAGCGTAGCGGCCGGGGGGGGATACACTGAAGCTTTCTTT
TRBJ1-6,.,.,TRBV30,CAWSHLSDSVNSPLHF,TGTGCCTGGAGCCATCTTTCGGACAGCGTTAATTCACCCCTCCACTTT
TRBJ2-6,TRBD1,.,TRBV29-1,CSARQGASGANVLTF,TGCAGCGCTAGACAGGGGGCCTCTGGGGCCAACGTCCTGACTTTC
TRBJ2-6,.,.,TRBV5-4,CASRERQLSGANVLTF,TGTGCCAGCAGGGAGAGGCAACTCTCTGGGGCCAACGTCCTGACTTTC
TRBJ2-3,.,once,TRBV5-6,CASSYRPTDTQYF,TGTGCCAGCAGCTACAGGCCCACAGATACGCAGTATTTT
TRBJ1-5,.,.,TRBV12-3/TRBV12-4,CASSSGSQPQHF,TGTGCCAGCAGTTCGGGGTCCCAGCCCCAGCATTTT
TRBJ2-3,TRBD2,.,TRBV2,CASSDGLAGNQGDTQYF,TGTGCCAGCAGTGACGGACTAGCGGGGAACCAGGGGGATACGCAGTATTTT
TRBJ2-7,.,.,TRBV11-3,CASSSLTGPSYEQYF,TGTGCCAGCAGCTCCCTCACAGGGCCTTCCTACGAGCAGTACTTC
TRBJ2-7,TRBD1,few,TRBV29-1,CSVDRTGSGDEQYF,TGCAGCGTTGACCGGACAGGGTCCGGGGACGAGCAGTACTTC
TRBJ2-3,.,.,TRBV10-3,CAISDRSDTQYF,TGTGCCATCAGTGACAGGTCGGATACGCAGTATTTT
TRBJ2-1,.,.,TRBV10-2,CASSHNTENEQFF,TGCGCCAGCAGCCATAACACGGAGAATGAGCAGTTCTTC
TRBJ1-6,TRBD1,.,TRBV10-3,CAISSGTGKNSPLHF,TGTGCCATCAGTTCCGGGACAGGGAAAAATTCACCCCTCCACTTT
TRBJ2-5,TRBD1,.,TRBV19,CASKQTGEETQYF,TGTGCCAGTAAACAGACAGGGGAAGAGACCCAGTACTTC
TRBJ1-5,.,.,TRBV9,CASSVGPGAGNQPQHF,TGTGCCAGCAGCGTAGGGCCAGGGGCAGGCAATCAGCCCCAGCATTTT
TRBJ1-2,.,.,TRBV2,CASSERSYGYTF,TGTGCCAGCAGTGAGAGGAGCTATGGCTACACCTTC
TRBJ1-1,.,few,TRBV12-3/TRBV12-4,CASSFNTVTEAFF,TGTGCCAGCAGTTTTAATACGGTCACTGAAGCTTTCTTT
TRBJ1-6,TRBD1,.,TRBV2,CASRRVDRGHSPLHF,TGTGCCAGCAGGAGGGTAGACAGGGGGCATTCACCCCTCCACTTT
TRBJ1-1,TRBD1,.,TRBV29-1,CSVGGQVNTEAFF,TGCAGCGTTGGGGGACAGGTTAACACTGAAGCTTTCTTT
TRBJ1-2,.,.,TRBV5-1,CASSLFGEEGGGYTF,TGCGCCAGCAGCTTATTTGGTGAGGAAGGAGGTGGCTACACCTTC
TRBJ1-5,.,many,TRBV19,CASSPGHGNQPQHF,TGTGCCAGTAGTCCGGGACACGGAAATCAGCCCCAGCATTTT
TRBJ2-3,TRBD2,.,TRBV7-9,CASSFGGGAADTQYF,TGTGCCAGCAGCTTTGGCGGGGGGGCCGCCGATACGCAGTATTTT
TRBJ1-2,.,.,TRBV21-1,CASSKAAGTNYGYTF,TGTGCCAGCAGCAAAGCCGCGGGTACTAACTATGGCTACACCTTC
TRBJ1-4,.,.,TRBV25-1,CASSQGTFNRLFF,TGTGCCAGCAGTCAGGGGACATTCAACAGGCTGTTTTTT
TRBJ1-1,.,few,TRBV5-1,CASSLATGITEAFF,TGCGCCAGCAGCTTGGCCACGGGGATCACTGAAGCTTTCTTT
TRBJ2-7,TRBD1,.,TRBV15,CATSSEEGTGRYF,TGTGCCACCAGCAGCGAGGAAGGGACAGGGAGGTACTTC
TRBJ2-6,.,.,TRBV9,CASRGRGDSGANVLTF,TGTGCCAGCAGGGGGCGGGGTGATTCTGGGGCCAACGTCCTGACTTTC
TRBJ2-1,TRBD2,.,TRBV2,CASSDGTRAGDEQFF,TGTGCCAGCAGTGATGGGACTAGAGCTGGAGATGAGCAGTTCTTC
TRBJ1-3,TRBD1,.,TRBV6-5,CASSRTGGRGNTIYF,TGTGCCAGCAGCCGGACAGGGGGAAGGGGAAACACCATATATTTT
TRBJ1-3,.,few,TRBV9,CASSRYAEQISGNTIYF,TGTGCCAGCAGCCGGTACGCCGAACAGATCTCTGGAAACACCATATATTTT